A selection of T cell receptor beta chains follows, all from one sample in a study of identical twins. TCRdb recomputed calls from the 5' RACE reads with MiXCR, one row per CDR3 protein. Found here are roughly 630,000 distinct CDR3 sequences, about 7.6% of them singletons; the top ten hold around 1.6%. This same sample was also taken into another study, of yellow fever vaccine responses in identical twins.

Sequencing input: PBMCs. The receptors come from a woman under 30 in good health. Each CDR3 is given with its conserved first and last residue. D genes are given only for firm matches. Rows may omit the clone size; those that give it use once, few, many or a size class.

j_call: TRBJ2-7; clone_size: .; v_call: TRBV6-5; d_call: .; cdr3_aa: CASSYSGGSSYEQYF; cdr3_nt: TGTGCCAGCAGTTACTCTGGCGGCAGTTCCTACGAGCAGTACTTC
j_call: TRBJ2-1; clone_size: .; v_call: TRBV12-5; d_call: .; cdr3_aa: CASGLGLVSYNEQFF; cdr3_nt: TGTGCTAGTGGTTTGGGACTAGTATCCTACAATGAGCAGTTCTTC
j_call: TRBJ1-3; clone_size: .; v_call: TRBV11-3; d_call: .; cdr3_aa: CASSRWREEPKRGNTIYF; cdr3_nt: TGTGCCTCCAGCAGATGGAGGGAAGAACCCAAGAGGGGAAACACCATATATTTT
j_call: TRBJ1-5; clone_size: few; v_call: TRBV20-1; d_call: .; cdr3_aa: CSAGEEVNQPQHF; cdr3_nt: TGCAGTGCCGGGGAGGAGGTCAATCAGCCCCAGCATTTT
j_call: TRBJ2-5; clone_size: many; v_call: TRBV4-1; d_call: .; cdr3_aa: CASSHPREGDQETQYF; cdr3_nt: TGCGCCAGCAGCCACCCAAGGGAGGGGGATCAAGAGACCCAGTACTTC
j_call: TRBJ2-2; clone_size: .; v_call: TRBV5-1; d_call: TRBD2; cdr3_aa: CASSDGLAGANTGELFF; cdr3_nt: TGCGCCAGCAGCGACGGACTAGCGGGCGCGAACACCGGGGAGCTGTTTTTT
j_call: TRBJ2-1; clone_size: many; v_call: TRBV6-5; d_call: .; cdr3_aa: CASSYSNGERQFF; cdr3_nt: TGTGCCAGCAGTTACTCGAACGGGGAAAGGCAGTTCTTC
j_call: TRBJ2-6; clone_size: .; v_call: TRBV12-3/TRBV12-4; d_call: TRBD1; cdr3_aa: CASSYTGGSGANVLTF; cdr3_nt: TGTGCCAGCAGTTACACAGGGGGCTCTGGGGCCAACGTCCTGACTTTC
j_call: TRBJ2-1; clone_size: many; v_call: TRBV3-1; d_call: TRBD2; cdr3_aa: CASSQQAGGHNEQFF; cdr3_nt: TGTGCCAGCAGCCAACAAGCGGGAGGTCACAATGAGCAGTTCTTC
j_call: TRBJ2-4; clone_size: many; v_call: TRBV2; d_call: TRBD1; cdr3_aa: CASSRQGAGKNIQYF; cdr3_nt: TGTGCCAGCAGTCGACAGGGGGCTGGCAAAAACATTCAGTACTTC
j_call: TRBJ2-1; clone_size: few; v_call: TRBV7-9; d_call: .; cdr3_aa: CASSLGSDEQFF; cdr3_nt: TGTGCCAGCAGCTTAGGAAGCGATGAGCAGTTCTTC
j_call: TRBJ2-3; clone_size: many; v_call: TRBV4-1; d_call: .; cdr3_aa: CASSQELLGGGTDTQYF; cdr3_nt: TGCGCCAGCAGCCAAGAACTGTTGGGGGGTGGCACAGATACGCAGTATTTT
j_call: TRBJ2-3; clone_size: few; v_call: TRBV14; d_call: .; cdr3_aa: CASSQVAGISNIGDTQYF; cdr3_nt: TGTGCCAGCAGCCAAGTTGCGGGGATCTCTAACATCGGAGATACGCAGTATTTT
j_call: TRBJ1-2; clone_size: few; v_call: TRBV28; d_call: .; cdr3_aa: CASSFGGFGYTF; cdr3_nt: TGTGCCAGCAGTTTTGGGGGGTTTGGCTACACCTTC
j_call: TRBJ2-2; clone_size: many; v_call: TRBV3-1; d_call: .; cdr3_aa: CASSQRRETGELFF; cdr3_nt: TGTGCCAGCAGCCAACGCCGTGAGACCGGGGAGCTGTTTTTT
j_call: TRBJ2-7; clone_size: few; v_call: TRBV27; d_call: TRBD2; cdr3_aa: CASSLGGGSHTYEQYF; cdr3_nt: TGTGCCAGCAGTTTAGGAGGCGGGAGCCACACCTACGAGCAGTACTTC
j_call: TRBJ2-6; clone_size: many; v_call: TRBV12-3/TRBV12-4; d_call: .; cdr3_aa: CASSQSARANVLTF; cdr3_nt: TGTGCCAGCAGCCAGTCGGCGAGGGCCAACGTCCTGACTTTC
j_call: TRBJ2-1; clone_size: few; v_call: TRBV2; d_call: .; cdr3_aa: CASSEALVLDEQFF; cdr3_nt: TGTGCCAGCAGTGAAGCGTTGGTCCTGGATGAGCAGTTCTTC
j_call: TRBJ2-4; clone_size: .; v_call: TRBV18; d_call: TRBD2; cdr3_aa: CASSPRLAEAKNIQYF; cdr3_nt: TGTGCCAGCTCACCACGACTAGCGGAAGCCAAAAACATTCAGTACTTC
j_call: TRBJ2-6; clone_size: .; v_call: TRBV6-5; d_call: .; cdr3_aa: CASSSFAGPSGANVLTF; cdr3_nt: TGTGCCAGCAGTTCGTTCGCAGGGCCCTCTGGGGCCAACGTCCTGACTTTC
j_call: TRBJ2-5; clone_size: .; v_call: TRBV7-9; d_call: TRBD2; cdr3_aa: CASHLAGGLEETQYF; cdr3_nt: TGTGCCAGCCATCTAGCGGGGGGATTGGAAGAGACCCAGTACTTC
j_call: TRBJ2-2; clone_size: many; v_call: TRBV5-1; d_call: .; cdr3_aa: CASSLGDAWELFF; cdr3_nt: TGCGCCAGCAGCTTGGGGGACGCTTGGGAGCTGTTTTTT
j_call: TRBJ2-2; clone_size: many; v_call: TRBV12-3/TRBV12-4; d_call: TRBD2; cdr3_aa: CASSFGGGDTGELFF; cdr3_nt: TGTGCCAGCAGTTTTGGCGGGGGGGACACCGGGGAGCTGTTTTTT
j_call: TRBJ2-7; clone_size: .; v_call: TRBV6-5; d_call: TRBD2; cdr3_aa: CASCYAGAGGGNEQYF; cdr3_nt: TGTGCCAGCTGTTACGCGGGAGCGGGAGGGGGTAACGAGCAGTACTTC
j_call: TRBJ2-4; clone_size: many; v_call: TRBV20-1; d_call: .; cdr3_aa: CSPLRGSKNIQYF; cdr3_nt: TGCAGTCCCCTCCGAGGCAGTAAAAACATTCAGTACTTC
j_call: TRBJ1-3; clone_size: many; v_call: TRBV12-3/TRBV12-4; d_call: .; cdr3_aa: CASSLTSSGNTIYF; cdr3_nt: TGTGCCAGCAGTTTAACGAGCTCTGGAAACACCATATATTTT
j_call: TRBJ2-1; clone_size: .; v_call: TRBV24-1; d_call: .; cdr3_aa: CATSGTSHNRDEQFF; cdr3_nt: TGTGCCACCAGTGGCACGTCCCACAATCGGGATGAGCAGTTCTTC
j_call: TRBJ2-1; clone_size: .; v_call: TRBV20-1; d_call: .; cdr3_aa: CSAIHWNNEQFF; cdr3_nt: TGCAGTGCTATACACTGGAACAATGAGCAGTTCTTC
j_call: TRBJ2-4; clone_size: many; v_call: TRBV3-1; d_call: .; cdr3_aa: CASSQEPGSSGNIQYF; cdr3_nt: TGTGCCAGCAGCCAAGAGCCGGGTTCCTCGGGAAACATTCAGTACTTC
j_call: TRBJ2-3; clone_size: few; v_call: TRBV19; d_call: .; cdr3_aa: CASSIAHLLGGGPDTQYF; cdr3_nt: TGTGCCAGTAGTATAGCCCACCTCTTAGGGGGGGGTCCAGATACGCAGTATTTT
j_call: TRBJ1-1; clone_size: few; v_call: TRBV5-1; d_call: .; cdr3_aa: CASSFVDLNTEAFF; cdr3_nt: TGCGCCAGCAGCTTCGTAGATCTGAACACTGAAGCTTTCTTT
j_call: TRBJ2-4; clone_size: many; v_call: TRBV29-1; d_call: .; cdr3_aa: CSFTGAKNIQYF; cdr3_nt: TGCAGCTTCACCGGGGCCAAAAACATTCAGTACTTC
j_call: TRBJ1-3; clone_size: .; v_call: TRBV4-2; d_call: .; cdr3_aa: CASSQAISWGNTIYF; cdr3_nt: TGTGCCAGCAGCCAAGCCATAAGTTGGGGAAACACCATATATTTT
j_call: TRBJ1-6; clone_size: .; v_call: TRBV20-1; d_call: .; cdr3_aa: CSARVQSSYNSPLHF; cdr3_nt: TGCAGTGCTAGGGTCCAGAGCTCCTATAATTCACCCCTCCACTTT
j_call: TRBJ2-5; clone_size: many; v_call: TRBV28; d_call: TRBD2; cdr3_aa: CASSSPSGGTVGTQYF; cdr3_nt: TGTGCCAGCAGTTCCCCCTCCGGGGGGACGGTAGGGACCCAGTACTTC
j_call: TRBJ2-2; clone_size: .; v_call: TRBV24-1; d_call: TRBD1; cdr3_aa: CATSDPSTGASTGELFF; cdr3_nt: TGTGCCACCAGTGATCCCTCGACAGGGGCGAGCACCGGGGAGCTGTTTTTT
j_call: TRBJ2-1; clone_size: .; v_call: TRBV11-1; d_call: TRBD2; cdr3_aa: CASSLVTLAGHFRGDNEQFF; cdr3_nt: TGTGCCAGCAGCTTAGTCACCCTAGCGGGACACTTCCGAGGGGACAATGAGCAGTTCTTC
j_call: TRBJ1-2; clone_size: few; v_call: TRBV28; d_call: .; cdr3_aa: CASSLLLQAWQSDGYTF; cdr3_nt: TGTGCCAGCAGTTTATTATTGCAGGCTTGGCAGTCGGATGGCTACACCTTC
j_call: TRBJ2-6; clone_size: many; v_call: TRBV20-1; d_call: .; cdr3_aa: CSARDRASGANVLTF; cdr3_nt: TGCAGTGCTAGAGATAGGGCTTCTGGGGCCAACGTCCTGACTTTC
j_call: TRBJ2-3; clone_size: once; v_call: TRBV2; d_call: TRBD2; cdr3_aa: CATSEDGSFPRGSDTQYF; cdr3_nt: TGTGCCACCAGTGAGGACGGTAGTTTTCCGCGGGGGAGTGATACGCAGTATTTT
j_call: TRBJ2-1; clone_size: few; v_call: TRBV7-6; d_call: .; cdr3_aa: CASSAFSVDEQFF; cdr3_nt: TGTGCCAGCAGCGCCTTTAGCGTGGATGAGCAGTTCTTC
j_call: TRBJ2-5; clone_size: .; v_call: TRBV3-1; d_call: .; cdr3_aa: CASSPPGVETQYF; cdr3_nt: TGTGCCAGCAGCCCCCCTGGGGTCGAGACCCAGTACTTC
j_call: TRBJ2-2; clone_size: .; v_call: TRBV24-1; d_call: TRBD2; cdr3_aa: CATSSPGLAGLKNTGELFF; cdr3_nt: TGTGCCACCAGTTCCCCGGGACTAGCGGGCCTGAAGAACACCGGGGAGCTGTTTTTT
j_call: TRBJ2-2; clone_size: many; v_call: TRBV5-1; d_call: .; cdr3_aa: CASSLGRLNTGELFF; cdr3_nt: TGCGCCAGCAGCTTAGGCCGTTTGAACACCGGGGAGCTGTTTTTT
j_call: TRBJ2-2; clone_size: .; v_call: TRBV7-3; d_call: .; cdr3_aa: CASSFSRTKPNTGELFF; cdr3_nt: TGTGCCAGCAGCTTCTCCCGGACTAAACCGAACACCGGGGAGCTGTTTTTT
j_call: TRBJ1-1; clone_size: few; v_call: TRBV11-2; d_call: .; cdr3_aa: CASSSPQGKLNTEAFF; cdr3_nt: TGTGCCAGCAGCTCACCACAGGGCAAACTGAACACTGAAGCTTTCTTT
j_call: TRBJ2-7; clone_size: many; v_call: TRBV5-6; d_call: TRBD1; cdr3_aa: CASSPRRGQRYEQYF; cdr3_nt: TGTGCCAGCAGCCCGCGTAGGGGACAGAGATACGAGCAGTACTTC
j_call: TRBJ2-1; clone_size: .; v_call: TRBV20-1; d_call: .; cdr3_aa: CSAEDNEQFF; cdr3_nt: TGCAGTGCGGAGGACAATGAGCAGTTCTTC
j_call: TRBJ2-1; clone_size: many; v_call: TRBV20-1; d_call: TRBD2; cdr3_aa: CTKVRPGTSGGTGDEQFF; cdr3_nt: TGCACTAAAGTCCGTCCCGGGACTAGCGGGGGGACGGGAGATGAGCAGTTCTTC
j_call: TRBJ2-2; clone_size: few; v_call: TRBV28; d_call: TRBD2; cdr3_aa: CASSLGSGRGGGTGELFF; cdr3_nt: TGTGCCAGCAGTTTGGGTAGCGGGAGGGGAGGAGGAACCGGGGAGCTGTTTTTT
j_call: TRBJ2-3; clone_size: few; v_call: TRBV12-3/TRBV12-4; d_call: TRBD2; cdr3_aa: CANRRSGGDTQYF; cdr3_nt: TGTGCCAACAGACGGAGCGGGGGGGATACGCAGTATTTT
j_call: TRBJ2-2; clone_size: .; v_call: TRBV12-3/TRBV12-4; d_call: .; cdr3_aa: CASSGPGVGELFF; cdr3_nt: TGTGCCAGCAGTGGTCCTGGGGTCGGGGAGCTGTTTTTT